The rows below give T cell receptor beta chains drawn from one sample of a study of technical replicates of blood from a few donors. Sequencing used immunoSEQ multiplex PCR; TCRdb keeps in-frame clones, though not all of them. The sample holds more than 65,000 clones; nearly 98% are singletons and the top ten take roughly 0.3%. Sequences were obtained from T cells isolated from PBMCs. The source is a human donor in good health. Both conserved end residues are part of each CDR3. Fields, in order: V gene, CDR3 length, CDR3 protein.

TRBV7-8 14 CASRLAGGSYEQYF
TRBV9 16 CASSVGTVAFQETQYF
TRBV30 14 CAWSGGVLSGEQYF
TRBV4-2 12 CASSHQGYEQYF
TRBV7-9 14 CASSLSGGNPEAFF
TRBV27 12 CASSLGGYEQYF
TRBV4-1 15 CASSQPERAVYEQYF
TRBV4-3 15 CASSHLQGRSYEQYF
TRBV28 16 CASSPAWDRLNQPQHF
TRBV7-9 16 CASSFLAGVSLHEQYF
TRBV9 17 CASSPEGLAGGLETQYF
TRBV6-6 14 CASSYGTGGNTIYF
TRBV2 12 CASIEGLYGYTF
TRBV11-1 14 CASSLAPVLNEQFF
TRBV6-5 13 CASRRVGTGELFF
TRBV29-1 15 CSAKTDRAGGGEQFF
TRBV15 14 CATSRGETTDTQYF
TRBV7-9 16 CASSFPGQGVSYEQYF
TRBV6-5 14 CASSYSEGSGELFF
TRBV9 13 CASSGDRGLEAFF
TRBV4-1 13 CASSPRQMHEQFF
TRBV15 16 CATSRDWSIERGEQFF
TRBV18 18 CASSLSRDGTGEDGELFF
TRBV5-1 15 CASSLDGRRGYEQYF
TRBV5-1 14 CASSLGQNLYGYTF
TRBV20-1 10 CSAAGLGLIF
TRBV29-1 13 CSVQLGANYGYTF
TRBV9 13 CASSGTSWETQYF
TRBV7-9 14 CASSLDHSTDTQYF
TRBV7-9 16 CASSGEGLEAYNEQFF
TRBV9 15 CASSPSGGGSTEAFF
TRBV19 14 CASSILAVTGELFF
TRBV20-1 10 CSALEVEAFF
TRBV6-5 14 CASARQGSTGELFF
TRBV14 13 CASSQDEVQPQHF
TRBV28 14 CASSGNHNQYEQYF
TRBV7-2 15 CASSLVGFVNEKLFF
TRBV4-1 15 CASSQGSGDGNTIYF
TRBV19 12 CASSRGYTEAFF
TRBV7-2 13 CASSLGLSYEQYF
TRBV10-3 14 CAISGDRGRETQYF
TRBV5-4 11 CASSQNYEQYF
TRBV28 16 CASSLKTNRDDYGYTF
TRBV6-6 15 CASSYSTSGNQPQHF
TRBV25-1 15 CASSELTGPDEKLFF
TRBV6-1 12 CASSDQGLAPFF
TRBV6-5 14 CASSRDRAYNEQFF
TRBV29-1 13 CSVVGSSSYEQYF
TRBV6-5 14 CASSYMAGDGGWFF
TRBV19 16 CASSPIGIATNEKLFF
TRBV6-6 16 CASSYSRVRELEKLFF
TRBV28 13 CASETDRAYEQYF
TRBV4-3 15 CASSQWDRDSNEQFF
TRBV9 16 CASSHHRDRASYEQYF
TRBV10-1 14 CASSESGSYNEQFF
TRBV28 15 CASSLGGFGTGELFF
TRBV15 14 CATSSPPHGHEQYF
TRBV30 14 CAWSVYDRGQEQYF
TRBV9 16 CASSVAEGREQNGYTF
TRBV7-2 15 CASSFGTSGQETQYF